Each of the 8 T cell receptor beta chains below was sequenced from the same sample in a study of blood T cell dynamics during melanoma immunotherapy. Some clones are missing from TCRdb's copy, which holds only in-frame ones; the method was immunoSEQ multiplex PCR. This sample has some 5,600 clones, with approximately 85% found just once. The time point is: pre-treatment baseline. The sequenced sample was blood, obtained from a patient treated with checkpoint blockade. The receptors here all came from a human donor with melanoma.

V and J are TRBV19 and TRBJ1-2, with a weak D call TRBD1 (5 bases). Per the germline V gene, CDR1 is LNHDA and CDR2 is SQIVND (reference sequence). CDR3 length: 16 amino acids. Trimming left V 5 bases short and J 7 bases short, with 23 bases between. CDR3 coding DNA: TGTGCCAGTAGTGACTACCTTGGTCGGGGCGAGGGTGGCTACACCTTC. Protein: CASSDYLGRGEGGYTF.

The chain carries TRBV7-3 and TRBJ2-5, with D unresolved. The CDR3 has 16 amino acids. The germline CDR1 and CDR2 sequences are SGHTA and FQGTGA. The V and J ends lost 1 base and 9 bases respectively, with 21 bases between them. The CDR3 nucleotides read TGTGCCAGCAGCTTAAGGTCAGCGCCGGCCGGTGGGGCCCAGTACTTC. This encodes CASSLRSAPAGGAQYF.

The CDR3 here is CASSLQGAQTEAFF. The CDR3 bases are TGTGCCAGCTCACTGCAGGGGGCGCAAACTGAAGCTTTCTTT. This rearrangement joins TRBV18 to TRBJ1-1, with 8 bases lining up with TRBD1. The CDR3 consists of 14 residues. Germline V gene data show CDR1 as KGHSH and CDR2 as LQKENI. V gave up 4 bases and J gave up 5 bases; unmatched junction bases: 6.

The gene calls are TRBV7-2 and TRBJ1-4; TRBD1 matches 7 bases. There are 15 residues in the CDR3. After removal of 2 bases from V and 7 bases from J, the junction contained 7 bases not matched to a gene. Germline lookup yields CDR1 SGHTA and CDR2 FQGNSA. CDR3 loop: CASSLFGSGGEKLFF. The CDR3 DNA reads as TGTGCCAGCAGCTTATTTGGGTCAGGGGGTGAAAAACTGTTTTTT.

The table lists this clone with a few counts. The genes are TRBV15 and TRBJ1-2, with TRBD1 identical over 8 bases. This CDR3 is 13 amino acids long. Germline V gives CDR1 LNHNV, CDR2 YYDKDF (reference sequence). The junction had 3 bases not matched to a gene; V was cut back by 5 bases and J by 4 bases. The CDR3 region has the DNA TGTGCCACCAGCGGGGACAGGCTCTATGGCTACACCTTC. Its protein product is CATSGDRLYGYTF. Full variable domain (remainder filled in from reference TRBV15 and TRBJ1-2): DAMVIQNPRYQVTQFGKPVTLSCSQTLNHNVMYWYQQKSSQAPKLLFHYYDKDFNNEADTPDNFQSRRPNTSFCFLDIRSPGLGDTAMYLCATSGDRLYGYTFGSGTRLTVV.

This chain connects TRBV7-2 to TRBJ1-1; possible D gene TRBD1, 5 bases. The CDR3 runs 14 residues. Germline V gene data show CDR1 as SGHTA and CDR2 as FQGNSA. The V gene lost 7 bases and the J gene lost 2 bases, with 14 bases spanning the gap. The CDR3 nucleotides read TGTGCCAGCACCCCTTCATGGGGCAACACTGAAGCTTTCTTT. Translating it yields CASTPSWGNTEAFF.

The rearrangement uses TRBV9 and TRBJ2-6; 7 nucleotides align to TRBD1. The CDR3 has 17 amino acids. Germline CDR1 SGDLS, CDR2 YYNGEE. J lost 4 bases, V lost 4 bases, and 11 bases had no gene match. The CDR3 nucleotides read TGTGCCAGCAGCCCCCGCCCCCAGGGGGTCGGGGCCAACGTCCTGACTTTC. Amino acids: CASSPRPQGVGANVLTF.

The V and J genes are TRBV4-2 and TRBJ2-7, with a weak D call TRBD2 (5 bases). The CDR3 contains 14 residues. V dropped 1 base and J dropped 4 bases, with 11 bases sitting between them. Looked up from germline, CDR1 is LGHNA and CDR2 is YNFKEQ. CDR3 region: CASSQVAADYEQYF. The CDR3 DNA reads TGTGCCAGCAGCCAAGTCGCAGCGGATTACGAGCAGTACTTC.